This T cell receptor (beta chain) appears in the sequencing data of a study of patients and donors after allogeneic stem cell transplantation. Per the germline V gene, CDR1 is SGHAT and CDR2 is FQNNGV. There are 14 residues in the CDR3. V lost 2 bases and J 6 bases, leaving 13 bases between the germline ends. TCRdb ran MiXCR on the RT-PCR reads and lists one entry per CDR3 protein. This table holds roughly 190,000 distinct CDR3 sequences, around two fifths found once. The chain has TRBV11-2 and TRBJ1-2; no clear D gene. The sequenced sample consisted of blood, either unsorted or a sorted T cell fraction (not recorded which). The receptor's source is a human donor who was either an allogeneic HSCT recipient or a stem cell or donor lymphocyte infusion donor (not recorded which). It is not recorded whose cells these are; they may come from a transplant donor. The CDR3: CASSLFTRRDGYTF. CDR3 sequence (DNA): TGTGCCAGCAGCTTATTCACGAGGAGGGATGGCTACACCTTC.